This entry concerns a single TCR beta chain. J gave up 4 bases and V 5 bases, and 6 bases lay outside the gene matches. The CDR3 length is 14 residues. Per the germline V gene, CDR1 is LNHDA and CDR2 is SQIVND (reference sequence). The table came from immunoSEQ multiplex PCR; TCRdb's copy has only in-frame clones and leaves some out. The sample holds over 150,000 clones, about 86% seen once. These data originate in a study of blood T cell repertoires in COVID-19. The chain links TRBV19 to TRBJ2-3, with TRBD1 identical over 7 bases. The sample consisted of peripheral blood. The receptor was derived from a woman aged 60-75 years with acute or convalescent COVID-19. The CDR3 reads CASSRNRGADTQYF. The CDR3 DNA sequence: TGTGCCAGTAGTCGCAACAGGGGCGCAGATACGCAGTATTTT.